This T cell receptor (beta chain) was obtained from a study of blood T cells in healthy people across ages. Whole-study results and caveats: Aged donors had fewer naive CD4+ cells and lower diversity than long-lived donors. Estimates of total diversity, which came from one million sequenced T cells, were considered to be underestimates. Naive T cell percentage showed a strong correlation with TCR beta diversity.

CDR3 size: 18 residues. CDR1 and CDR2 from the germline V gene are MNHNS and SASEGT. The J segment lost 3 bases and the V segment lost 1 base, leaving 14 bases of the junction unmatched. As regards this clonotype: The antigen is not known.

Through a sample-barcoded 5' primer and a J-beta primer mix, a second PCR was run for roughly 6 to 11 cycles. TCRdb recomputed calls from the 5' RACE reads with MiXCR, one row per CDR3 protein. The data show about 1,600,000 distinct CDR3 sequences, 35% to 45% seen once. Per sample, a minimum of 6.5 million PBMCs were isolated. The sequenced sample consisted of blood. This sequence originates from a woman aged 18-35 years in good health. The chain recombines TRBV6-1 with TRBJ2-7; 8 bases fit TRBD2. CDR3 sequence: CASSEGRDRAGVYYEQYF. DNA of the CDR3: TGTGCCAGCAGTGAAGGTAGGGACCGAGCGGGAGTGTACTACGAGCAGTACTTC.